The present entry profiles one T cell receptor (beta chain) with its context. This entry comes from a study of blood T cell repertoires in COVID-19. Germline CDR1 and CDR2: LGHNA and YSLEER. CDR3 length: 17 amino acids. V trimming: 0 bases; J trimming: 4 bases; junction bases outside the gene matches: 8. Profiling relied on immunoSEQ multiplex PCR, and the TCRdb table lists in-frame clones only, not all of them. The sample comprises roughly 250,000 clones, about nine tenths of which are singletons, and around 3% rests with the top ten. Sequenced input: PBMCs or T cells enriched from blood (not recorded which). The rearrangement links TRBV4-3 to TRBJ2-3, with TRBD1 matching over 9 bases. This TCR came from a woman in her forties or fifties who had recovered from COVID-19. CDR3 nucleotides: TGCGCCAGCAGCCAAGACCTAACAGGGGGCGCCGCAGATACGCAGTATTTT. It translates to CASSQDLTGGAADTQYF.